These 19 T cell receptor beta chains were sequenced from one sample in a study of response to subunit inactivated influenza vaccine. Each CDR3 protein is one row after TCRdb ran MiXCR on the RT-PCR reads. This sample has roughly 520,000 distinct CDR3 sequences, with around 25% found just once. The sequenced sample was CD4+ T cells sorted from PBMCs, obtained around 5 days after vaccination. The source of these receptors is a man aged 50-60 years who received an inactivated influenza vaccine.

The gene calls are TRBV20-1 and TRBJ1-1; the D gene is possibly TRBD1 (5 bases). CDR1 is DFQATT and CDR2 is SNEGSKA in the germline V gene (reference sequence). The ends were cut back, 6 bases at V and 10 bases at J, with 27 bases in the middle. This CDR3 contains 15 residues. CDR3 nucleotides: TGCAGTGCACGGAGGAGTCAGGGAGTATCCGACAGAGCTTTCTTT. Its protein is CSARRSQGVSDRAFF.

The rearrangement links TRBV14 to TRBJ2-1; the D gene is possibly TRBD1 (6 bases). V gave up 0 bases and J gave up 0 bases, with 9 bases separating them. Germline V gene sequence: CDR1 SGHDN, CDR2 FVKESK. The CDR3 consists of 16 residues. Written as DNA, the CDR3 is TGTGCCAGCAGCCAAGAGAGGGGGACCTCCTACAATGAGCAGTTCTTC. Translating gives CASSQERGTSYNEQFF.

The V call is TRBV20-1, the J call TRBJ2-5, with 15 nucleotides matching TRBD2. This CDR3 has 18 amino acids. V trimming: 4 bases; J trimming: 4 bases; junction bases outside the gene matches: 13. From germline, CDR1 is DFQATT and CDR2 SNEGSKA (reference sequence). The CDR3 sequence is CSAKDLGLAGGGSETQYF. The CDR3, as DNA: TGCAGTGCTAAGGATTTGGGACTAGCGGGAGGCGGGTCAGAGACCCAGTACTTC.

The chain carries TRBV5-1 and TRBJ1-1, with D possibly matching TRBD1 (5 bases). V was pared by 3 bases and J by 4 bases, with 13 bases between. From germline, CDR1 is SGHRS and CDR2 YFSETQ. This CDR3 is built from 14 residues. The CDR3 sequence is CASSWGKSGTEAFF. The CDR3 coding sequence is TGCGCCAGCAGCTGGGGGAAGTCCGGCACTGAAGCTTTCTTT.

The chain joins TRBV7-2 to TRBJ2-1, with D hard to call. The V gene's germline CDR1 is SGHTA and CDR2 FQGNSA. V was cut by 6 bases and J by 8 bases, with 11 bases left in between. CDR3 length: 12 amino acids. The CDR3 DNA reads as TGTGCCAGCAGGGCATCGGGCTATGAGCAGTTCTTC. It encodes CASRASGYEQFF.

This clonotype was counted a few times. This chain links TRBV6-5 with TRBJ2-1, with D tentatively TRBD2 (6 bases). Germline lookup yields CDR1 MNHEY and CDR2 SVGAGI. There are 15 residues in the CDR3. With 2 bases removed from V and 6 bases from J, the gap between germline ends came to 14 bases. CDR3 residues: CASSYGGSGPNEQFF. The CDR3 DNA is TGTGCCAGCAGTTACGGGGGGTCGGGTCCCAATGAGCAGTTCTTC.

The rearrangement joins TRBV12-3 or TRBV12-4 to TRBJ2-6; D unresolved. The ends were cut back, 9 bases at V and 0 bases at J, with 6 bases in the middle. This CDR3 is 13 amino acids long. This CDR3 reads CASPGSGANVLTF. The CDR3 bases are TGTGCCAGTCCGGGCTCTGGGGCCAACGTCCTGACTTTC.

V is TRBV14 and J is TRBJ2-5; D may be TRBD2 (5 bases). The CDR3 is made up of 16 amino acids. CDR1 is SGHDN and CDR2 is FVKESK in the germline V gene. The germline V and J ends were trimmed by 2 bases and 2 bases, with 15 bases remaining between them. CDR3 amino acids: CASSQLWRAGQETQYF. The CDR3 DNA sequence: TGTGCCAGCAGCCAACTTTGGCGGGCGGGTCAAGAGACCCAGTACTTC.

This clonotype has a single count. The rearrangement links TRBV6-1 to TRBJ1-5, with 9 bases fitting TRBD1. With 4 bases clipped from V and 0 bases from J, the junction kept 10 bases outside the gene matches. Germline V CDR1 and CDR2: MNHNS, SASEGT. The length of the CDR3 is 18 residues. DNA for the CDR3: TGTGCCAGCAGTGTCCCGGGACAGGGACTCTATAGCAATCAGCCCCAGCATTTT. This translates into CASSVPGQGLYSNQPQHF.

This clonotype was found a few times. This chain connects TRBV12-3 or TRBV12-4 to TRBJ1-2; possible D gene TRBD1, 6 bases. Trimming shortened V by 0 bases and J by 7 bases, and 15 bases separated the two germline ends. CDR3 length: 15 amino acids. CDR3 protein: CASSLAFGTIFGYTF. In nucleotides, the CDR3 is TGTGCCAGCAGTTTAGCTTTCGGGACAATTTTTGGCTACACCTTC.

As DNA, the CDR3 is TGTGCCAGCAGTTTACAGGTCTACGAGCAGTACTTC. Translating gives CASSLQVYEQYF. This chain joins TRBV6-1 and TRBJ2-7, with D possibly being TRBD1 (5 bases). The CDR3 contains 12 residues. Germline CDR1 reads MNHNS; CDR2 reads SASEGT. Trimming stripped 5 bases from V and 3 bases from J, with 8 bases between.

The chain uses TRBV6-6 and TRBJ2-7; D unclear. Germline assignment: CDR1 MNHNY and CDR2 SVGAGI (reference sequence). The CDR3 covers 12 residues. Trimming removed 7 bases from V and 3 bases from J, with 10 bases in between. The CDR3 sequence is CASTQSIYEQYF. The CDR3 DNA reads as TGTGCCAGCACTCAAAGTATCTACGAGCAGTACTTC.

The chain is built from TRBV27 and TRBJ1-1; TRBD1 matches 7 bases. The CDR3 loop spans 14 amino acids. With V trimmed by 5 bases and J by 1 base, 4 bases remained unmatched. The germline V gene has CDR1 MNHEY and CDR2 SMNVEV (reference sequence). The DNA for the CDR3 is TGTGCCAGCAGTCTTGACAGGGAGAACACTGAAGCTTTCTTT. Translating gives CASSLDRENTEAFF.

The J gene is TRBJ2-7, the V gene TRBV7-2; TRBD2 agrees at 7 bases. The V segment lost 3 bases and the J segment 1 base; nucleotides outside the gene matches: 9. The germline CDR1 and CDR2 sequences are SGHTA and FQGNSA. CDR3 length: 16 amino acids. As DNA, the CDR3 is TGTGCCAGCAGCTTGAAATGGGACTATGGTTCCTACGAGCAGTACTTC. Protein: CASSLKWDYGSYEQYF. Full variable domain (outside the CDR3, taken from reference TRBV7-2 and TRBJ2-7): GAGVSQSPSNKVTEKGKDVELRCDPISGHTALYWYRQSLGQGLEFLIYFQGNSAPDKSGLPSDRFSAERTGGSVSTLTIQRTQQEDSAVYLCASSLKWDYGSYEQYFGPGTRLTVT.

This clonotype has only a few counts. The V and J genes are TRBV20-1 and TRBJ2-3; a weak D match, TRBD2 (7 bases). This CDR3 comprises 16 residues. The germline V gene encodes CDR1 DFQATT and CDR2 SNEGSKA (reference sequence). V was clipped by 3 bases and J by 2 bases, with 18 bases between them. This CDR3 reads CSASPVIGGPTDTQYF. The CDR3 DNA reads TGCAGTGCTAGCCCCGTCATCGGGGGGCCCACAGATACGCAGTATTTT.

This clonotype came up a few times. The chain combines TRBV24-1 with TRBJ2-1, with TRBD2 matching 10 bases. CDR1 KGHDR and CDR2 SFDVKD come from the germline V gene. The CDR3 loop spans 18 amino acids. V dropped 3 bases and J dropped 0; count of bases not matched to a gene: 7. DNA for the CDR3: TGTGCCACCAGTGATCCGACTAGCGGGCGGAGCTCCTACAATGAGCAGTTCTTC. It translates to CATSDPTSGRSSYNEQFF.

This clonotype has just one count. The rearrangement joins TRBV5-8 to TRBJ2-7; 10 nucleotides line up with TRBD1. The ends lost 3 bases at V and 2 bases at J; junction bases unmatched: 5. Looked up from germline, CDR1 is SGHTS and CDR2 is YDEGEE. This CDR3 contains 15 residues. The CDR3 DNA follows: TGTGCCAGCAGCTGTAGGGACAGGGGACCCTACGAGCAGTACTTC. It specifies CASSCRDRGPYEQYF.

This rearrangement joins TRBV29-1 to TRBJ2-3, with D hard to call. Trimming stripped 5 bases from V and 0 bases from J, with 12 bases between. This CDR3 has 14 residues. Germline V gene lookup returns CDR1 SQVTM and CDR2 ANQGSEA. The CDR3 DNA reads as TGCAGCGTTACACGGAGAGCTAGCACAGATACGCAGTATTTT. It encodes CSVTRRASTDTQYF.

V is TRBV5-5 and J is TRBJ2-3; 8 bases agree with TRBD2. CDR3 length: 16 amino acids. With 0 bases clipped from V and 6 bases from J, the junction kept 9 bases outside the gene matches. Germline V CDR1 and CDR2: SGHKS, YYEKEE (reference sequence). CDR3 region: CASSLEAGVVVDTQYF. The CDR3 coding sequence is TGTGCCAGCAGCTTGGAAGCGGGAGTGGTGGTGGATACGCAGTATTTT.